This T cell receptor beta chain was retrieved from a study of human T cells and chemical hapten exposure. Study-wide background: DPC at 0.01% went onto the upper back in patch tests, read at 6 days.

Time point specified: patch test 1, 2 weeks after DPC sensitization. The treatment here: therapeutic diphenylcyclopropenone sensitization with weekly scalp DPC. Findings and limits, study-wide: The number of TCRs above 1 in 1000 frequency did not change after DPC sensitization.

The table lists this clonotype with many counts. The antigen is not known. Each CDR3 protein is one row after TCRdb ran MiXCR on the RACE reads. This sample yields approximately 80,000 distinct CDR3 sequences, of which around 10% are seen a single time; roughly 4% belongs to the top ten. This CDR3 is built from 16 residues. Germline V gene lookup returns CDR1 MGHRA and CDR2 YSYEKL. V dropped 0 bases and J dropped 7; count of bases not matched to a gene: 10. The chain uses TRBV4-1 and TRBJ2-3; 7 nucleotides match TRBD2. The receptor's source is a woman aged 45-60 years with alopecia areata. Some clones in this sample may be carry-over from other donors' samples. The sample consisted of whole blood, taken in connection with sensitization to the hapten diphenylcyclopropenone (DPC). Written as DNA, the CDR3 is TGCGCCAGCAGCCAAGAGGGGCGGCGGGAGCGGAATACGCAGTATTTT. Its protein product is CASSQEGRRERNTQYF.